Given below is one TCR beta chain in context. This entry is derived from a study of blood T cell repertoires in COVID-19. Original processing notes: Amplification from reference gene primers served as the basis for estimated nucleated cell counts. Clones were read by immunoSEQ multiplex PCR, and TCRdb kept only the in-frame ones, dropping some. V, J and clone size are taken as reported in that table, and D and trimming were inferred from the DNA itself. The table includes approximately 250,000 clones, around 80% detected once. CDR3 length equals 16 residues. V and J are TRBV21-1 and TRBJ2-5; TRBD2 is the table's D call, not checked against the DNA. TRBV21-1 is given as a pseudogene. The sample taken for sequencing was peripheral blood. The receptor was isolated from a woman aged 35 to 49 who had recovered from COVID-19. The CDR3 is CASSKVPGGCGETQYF. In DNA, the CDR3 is TGTGCCAGCAGCAAAGTTCCGGGGGGTTGCGGGGAGACCCAGTACTTC.